The next 7 T cell receptor beta chains were all read from a single sample in a study of T cell repertoires in aging, cancer and after chemotherapy. The template was genomic DNA from peripheral blood, not RNA. Multiplex touch-down PCR with TRB-A/B primers amplified rearranged V-D-J TRB sequences. MiXCR was run by TCRdb on the multiplex PCR reads, yielding one entry per CDR3 protein. The table includes 1,500 to 2,500 distinct CDR3 sequences, roughly 28% detected once. Sequencing used blood. These receptor sequences come from a human donor in good health.

The rearrangement joins TRBV7-9 to TRBJ2-7; tentative D call: TRBD2 (5 bases). Germline loops: CDR1 SEHNR, CDR2 FQNEAQ (reference sequence). Trimming stripped 3 bases from V and 7 bases from J, with 10 bases between. The CDR3 length is 12 residues. The CDR3 region is CASSFTSGEQYF. The DNA for the CDR3 is TGTGCCAGCAGCTTCACGTCGGGGGAGCAGTACTTC.

This clonotype came up a few times. The rearrangement uses TRBV4-3 and TRBJ1-4, with TRBD1 as a possible D gene (5 bases). The CDR3 spans 17 residues. Germline V CDR1 and CDR2: LGHNA, YSLEER. The V end was cut by 2 bases, the J end by 7 bases, with 20 bases between. Written as DNA, the CDR3 is TGCGCCAGCAGCCAAAATAGCGAACAGGTTCGGAGTGAAAAACTGTTTTTT. This translates into CASSQNSEQVRSEKLFF.

This clonotype showed up just a few times. The rearrangement joins TRBV7-9 to TRBJ1-6, with 11 bases that match TRBD1. V trimming: 5 bases; J trimming: 9 bases; junction bases outside the gene matches: 3. The CDR3 spans 14 residues. CDR1 and CDR2 (germline): SEHNR, FQNEAQ (reference sequence). DNA for the CDR3: TGTGCCAGCAGCGGAGGGACAGGGGGTTCACCCCTCCACTTT. This encodes CASSGGTGGSPLHF.

The chain has TRBV11-1 and TRBJ2-7; maybe TRBD1 (6 bases). Germline V lookup: CDR1 SGHAT, CDR2 FQDESV (reference sequence). With 5 bases removed from V and 5 bases from J, the gap between germline ends came to 16 bases. The CDR3 spans 14 residues. The CDR3 nucleotides are TGTGCCAGCAGCACCGCCAGGGGCAGGAACGAGCAGTACTTC. Encoded protein: CASSTARGRNEQYF.

By its share, this clonotype is large. The rearrangement uses TRBV29-1 and TRBJ1-1; D not certain. Trimming removed 7 bases from V and 4 bases from J, with 13 bases in between. The CDR3 covers 12 residues. Per the germline V gene, CDR1 is SQVTM and CDR2 is ANQGSEA. CDR3 residues: CSGGLGSTEAFF. In DNA form, the CDR3 reads TGCAGCGGTGGACTGGGGAGCACTGAAGCTTTCTTT.

This clonotype was found a few times. DNA of the CDR3: TGTGCCACCAGTGATCCGATCAATGGACAGCAAGAGACCCAGTACTTC. This sequence encodes CATSDPINGQQETQYF. The chain uses TRBV24-1 and TRBJ2-5; TRBD1 is a possible D gene (6 bases). The CDR3 is 16 residues long. Germline lookup yields CDR1 KGHDR and CDR2 SFDVKD. V was trimmed by 3 bases and J by 2 bases, leaving 15 bases between them.

This clonotype is deemed medium-sized. V and J are TRBV27 and TRBJ2-3, with 13 bases aligning to TRBD2. Germline values: CDR1 MNHEY, CDR2 SMNVEV (reference sequence). This CDR3 region has 14 residues. Unmatched junction bases numbered 6, after V lost 7 bases and J lost 8 bases. The CDR3 DNA is TGTGCCAGCATTCGGACTAGCGGGAGTGGTACGCAGTATTTT. This sequence encodes CASIRTSGSGTQYF.